Shown below are 3 T cell receptor beta chains from a single sample sequenced in a study of T cell repertoires in cytomegalovirus infection. TCRdb itself ran the reads through MiXCR, one entry per CDR3 protein. Here the sample spans hundreds of thousands of distinct CDR3 sequences, about 17% being singletons. Sequenced input: PBMCs. The receptors here all came from a human donor in good health (CMV status not recorded). Some clones in this sample may be carry-over from other donors' samples.

The chain couples TRBV19 to TRBJ2-1; no clear D. The CDR3 is made up of 11 amino acids. Per germline, CDR1 LNHDA and CDR2 SQIVND (reference sequence). Trimming removed 5 bases from V and 12 bases from J, with 11 bases in between. The CDR3 sequence: CASSSGQLQFF. The DNA for the CDR3 is TGTGCCAGTAGTTCCGGCCAACTGCAGTTCTTC.

This clonotype has at least ten counts. V is TRBV7-2 and J is TRBJ2-7; 7 bases map to TRBD1. This CDR3 contains 11 residues. V shed 4 bases, J shed 13 bases, and the junction held 7 bases outside the gene matches. Per the germline V gene, CDR1 is SGHTA and CDR2 is FQGNSA. This CDR3 reads CASSSTGATYF. The CDR3 region has the DNA TGTGCCAGCAGCTCTACAGGGGCCACATACTTC.

The CDR3 loop is CASSRTGTYEQYF. In DNA, the CDR3 is TGTGCCAGCAGCCGGACAGGGACCTACGAGCAGTACTTC. V and J are TRBV13 and TRBJ2-7, with TRBD1 identical over 8 bases. CDR3 length: 13 amino acids. The V segment lost 5 bases and the J segment 2 bases; nucleotides outside the gene matches: 2. CDR1 PRHDT and CDR2 FYEKMQ come from the germline V gene (reference sequence).